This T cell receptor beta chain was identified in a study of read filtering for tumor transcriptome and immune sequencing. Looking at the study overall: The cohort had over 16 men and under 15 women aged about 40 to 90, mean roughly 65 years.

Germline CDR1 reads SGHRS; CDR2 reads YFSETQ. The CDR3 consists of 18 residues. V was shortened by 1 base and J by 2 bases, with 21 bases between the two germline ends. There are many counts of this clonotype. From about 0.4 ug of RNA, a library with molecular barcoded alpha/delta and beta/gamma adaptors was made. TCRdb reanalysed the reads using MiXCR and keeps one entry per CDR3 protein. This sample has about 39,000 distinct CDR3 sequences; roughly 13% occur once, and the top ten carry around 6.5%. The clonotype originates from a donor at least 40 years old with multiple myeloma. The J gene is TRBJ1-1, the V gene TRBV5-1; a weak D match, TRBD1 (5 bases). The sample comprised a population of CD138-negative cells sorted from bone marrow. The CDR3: CASSLSSGTGKRNTEAFF. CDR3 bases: TGCGCCAGCAGCTTGTCATCCGGGACCGGAAAGCGTAACACTGAAGCTTTCTTT.